This passage covers 12 T cell receptor beta chains from one sample sequenced in a study of technical replicates of blood from a handful of donors. The protocol was immunoSEQ multiplex PCR, while the TCRdb copy is restricted to in-frame clones and leaves out a portion. Of around 76,000 clones in the sample, 98% were seen once. Sequencing was carried out using T cells isolated from PBMCs. The source of these receptors is a human donor in good health.

This clone was recorded only once. The chain recombines TRBV27 with TRBJ1-2, with 7 positions matching TRBD1. The V gene's germline CDR1 is MNHEY and CDR2 SMNVEV (reference sequence). With V trimmed by 6 bases and J by 4 bases, 5 bases remained unmatched. The CDR3 consists of 13 residues. The CDR3 loop reads CASRTTGTYGYTF. CDR3 DNA sequence: TGTGCCAGCAGAACGACAGGGACCTATGGCTACACCTTC.

The chain employs TRBV11-2 and TRBJ1-2; D gene unclear. Germline V CDR1 and CDR2: SGHAT, FQNNGV. Trimming took off 8 bases at V and 4 bases at J, with 17 bases between the two ends. The CDR3 is 14 amino acids. The CDR3 DNA is TGTGCCAGCTCCTCACCCACCGAGAGCTATGGCTACACCTTC. Translation: CASSSPTESYGYTF.

The rearrangement links TRBV4-1 to TRBJ2-2, with a possible D match to TRBD1 (6 bases). Germline V gene data show CDR1 as MGHRA and CDR2 as YSYEKL. Trimming removed 1 base at V and 2 bases at J, with 11 bases between. The CDR3 extends over 16 amino acids. The CDR3 loop reads CASSQGAGENTGELFF. The CDR3 DNA reads TGCGCCAGCAGCCAAGGGGCAGGGGAAAACACCGGGGAGCTGTTTTTT.

The chain is built from TRBV5-1 and TRBJ1-2, with 8 nucleotides matching TRBD1. The length of the CDR3 is 16 residues. CDR1 SGHRS and CDR2 YFSETQ come from the germline V gene. Trimming at V came to 4 bases and at J to 0 bases, leaving 8 bases not matched to a gene. The CDR3 region is CASSLGQGKANYGYTF. CDR3 sequence (DNA): TGCGCCAGCAGCCTAGGACAGGGTAAAGCTAACTATGGCTACACCTTC.

V is TRBV5-3 and J is TRBJ1-2; D is perhaps TRBD1 (6 bases). Being an ORF, TRBV5-3 has a function that is uncertain. V shed 2 bases and J shed 7 bases, with 12 bases lying between them. CDR3 length equals 13 residues. The CDR3 DNA reads as TGTGCCAGAAGCTTTTGGGCAGGGGTTGGCTACACCTTC. It is translated as CARSFWAGVGYTF.

The genes are TRBV21-1 and TRBJ2-1; the table's D call, TRBD2, was not checked against the DNA. TRBV21-1 is a pseudogene. This CDR3 comprises 16 residues. CDR3 in amino acids: CASSKGGGRASDEQFF. CDR3 DNA sequence: TGTGCCAGCAGCAAAGGAGGGGGGAGGGCCTCGGATGAGCAGTTCTTC.

The J gene is TRBJ2-7, the V gene TRBV6-1; 7 nucleotides line up with TRBD1. With 7 bases clipped from V and 3 bases from J, the junction kept 12 bases outside the gene matches. Germline CDR1 MNHNS, CDR2 SASEGT. The CDR3 runs to 15 residues. The CDR3 here is CASKTGQAIGYEQYF. In DNA form, the CDR3 reads TGTGCCAGCAAAACCGGACAGGCTATAGGCTACGAGCAGTACTTC.

The chain is built from TRBV4-2 and TRBJ2-7, with D possibly TRBD2 on 5 matching bases. The V end lost 0 bases, the J end lost 3 bases, and 15 bases lay between the germline ends. Germline assignment: CDR1 LGHNA and CDR2 YNFKEQ. CDR3 length: 16 amino acids. CDR3 sequence reads: CASSQESYGDFYEQYF. The CDR3 bases are TGTGCCAGCAGCCAAGAATCGTACGGGGATTTCTACGAGCAGTACTTC.

V usage is TRBV9 and J usage is TRBJ1-3; 9 bases are a match to TRBD1. The CDR3 has 16 amino acids. Germline assignment: CDR1 SGDLS and CDR2 YYNGEE. The V and J ends lost 0 bases and 3 bases, in that order; junction bases with no gene match: 4. The CDR3 DNA is TGTGCCAGCAGCGTAGGGTCGACAGGGGGTGGAAACACCATATATTTT. Protein product: CASSVGSTGGGNTIYF.

In DNA, the CDR3 is TGTGCCAGCAGTTGGGCAAATGAGCAGTTCTTC. Protein product: CASSWANEQFF. The chain recombines TRBV27 with TRBJ2-1, with unresolved D. Germline CDR1 and CDR2: MNHEY and SMNVEV (reference sequence). With 4 bases removed from V and 7 bases from J, the gap between germline ends came to 5 bases. This CDR3 comprises 11 residues.

The J gene is TRBJ2-3, the V gene TRBV6-5; 9 nucleotides align to TRBD1. The CDR3 covers 15 residues. Germline CDR1 and CDR2: MNHEY and SVGAGI. J gave up 6 bases and V 4 bases, and 8 bases lay outside the gene matches. CDR3 coding DNA: TGTGCCAGCAGTTTACGGGACAGGGTTTGGGATACGCAGTATTTT. Its translation: CASSLRDRVWDTQYF.

The chain employs TRBV27 and TRBJ2-7, with D possibly matching TRBD2 (5 bases). Trimming cost V 3 bases and J 6 bases, with 12 bases left between them. Germline CDR1 MNHEY, CDR2 SMNVEV (reference sequence). CDR3 length equals 13 residues. The CDR3 here is CASSLGRIREQYF. The CDR3, as DNA: TGTGCCAGCAGTTTGGGGAGAATACGCGAGCAGTACTTC.